Shown below are 29 T cell receptor beta chains from a single sample sequenced in a study of control samples from healthy donors and cancer patients. The assay was immunoSEQ multiplex PCR, and TCRdb's table has in-frame clones only and misses some. Of 120,000 or so clones listed, approximately 87% are singletons. The sequenced material came from blood. The receptors were gathered from a man aged 25 to 40 in good health.

V is TRBV12-3 or TRBV12-4 and J is TRBJ1-1; D is perhaps TRBD1 (5 bases). The length of the CDR3 is 13 residues. Trimming took off 3 bases at V and 5 bases at J, with 10 bases between the two ends. In DNA, the CDR3 is TGTGCCAGCAGTTTCGGGGGGAAGACTGAAGCTTTCTTT. Protein: CASSFGGKTEAFF.

The chain couples TRBV19 to TRBJ1-5; the D is unclear. CDR1 is LNHDA and CDR2 is SQIVND in the germline V gene (reference sequence). Trimming took 6 bases from V and 10 from J, leaving 13 bases between them. The CDR3 totals 12 residues. CDR3 DNA sequence: TGTGCCAGTAGCCTAAACCGGGGACCCCAGCATTTT. Residues: CASSLNRGPQHF.

The gene calls are TRBV2 and TRBJ1-2; no firm D call. The CDR3 runs to 15 residues. The germline V and J ends were trimmed by 3 bases and 4 bases, with 15 bases remaining between them. Germline-derived CDR1 and CDR2 are SNHLY and FYNNEI. The CDR3: CASSERAAPFYGYTF. In nucleotides, the CDR3 is TGTGCCAGCAGTGAGAGAGCCGCTCCCTTCTATGGCTACACCTTC.

The V call is TRBV30, the J call TRBJ1-1; 9 bases line up with TRBD1. The V gene's germline CDR1 is GTSNPN and CDR2 SVGIG (reference sequence). This CDR3 has 14 residues. With V trimmed by 4 bases and J by 4 bases, 7 bases remained unmatched. CDR3 protein: CAWTGTGWVTEAFF. The CDR3 DNA follows: TGTGCCTGGACCGGGACAGGGTGGGTCACTGAAGCTTTCTTT.

In its sample, this clone was seen a few times. The chain employs TRBV12-3 or TRBV12-4 and TRBJ1-5; no firm D call. The CDR3 has 13 amino acids. With 5 bases removed from V and 2 bases from J, the gap between germline ends came to 7 bases. Here the CDR3 DNA reads TGTGCCAGCAGTACAGACGGCAATCAGCCCCAGCATTTT. Protein product: CASSTDGNQPQHF.

The rearrangement uses TRBV14 and TRBJ1-6; a weak D match, TRBD1 (5 bases). V shed 1 base and J shed 10 bases, with 11 bases lying between them. In germline, CDR1 is SGHDN, CDR2 FVKESK. The CDR3 loop spans 14 amino acids. The CDR3 here is CASSQGVQASPLHF. CDR3 coding DNA: TGTGCCAGCAGCCAAGGTGTACAGGCCTCACCCCTCCACTTT.

The V call is TRBV6-5, the J call TRBJ1-2; a weak D match, TRBD1 (6 bases). The ends were cut back, 6 bases at V and 8 bases at J, with 16 bases in the middle. Germline lookup yields CDR1 MNHEY and CDR2 SVGAGI. The CDR3 extends over 13 amino acids. CDR3: CASSPRGARGYTF. CDR3 nucleotide sequence: TGTGCCAGCAGCCCCCGGGGGGCTCGGGGCTACACCTTC.

The genes are TRBV18 and TRBJ2-2; TRBD1 aligns across 8 bases. Germline-derived CDR1 and CDR2 are KGHSH and LQKENI. Trimming cost V 6 bases and J 4 bases; bases outside gene matches: 10. The CDR3 totals 16 residues. CDR3 amino acids: CASSPGTGPGTGELFF. The CDR3 DNA sequence: TGTGCCAGCTCGCCCGGGACAGGACCAGGCACCGGGGAGCTGTTTTTT.

This chain connects TRBV19 to TRBJ1-5; TRBD1 might be the D (5 bases). CDR1 and CDR2 (germline): LNHDA, SQIVND (reference sequence). CDR3 size: 14 residues. The V end lost 7 bases, the J end lost 2 bases, and 12 bases lay between the germline ends. The CDR3 region has the DNA TGTGCCAGTACCCCAGGGTATGGCAATCAGCCCCAGCATTTT. This sequence encodes CASTPGYGNQPQHF.

This clone was detected only a few times. This chain connects TRBV14 to TRBJ2-2; D remains unclear. The germline V gene has CDR1 SGHDN and CDR2 FVKESK. This CDR3 region has 13 residues. The V gene lost 1 base and the J gene lost 4 bases, with 4 bases spanning the gap. CDR3 amino acids: CASSQVPTGELFF. CDR3 in DNA: TGTGCCAGCAGCCAAGTTCCCACCGGGGAGCTGTTTTTT. Full variable domain (rest looked up from reference TRBV14 and TRBJ2-2): EAGVTQFPSHSVIEKGQTVTLRCDPISGHDNLYWYRRVMGKEIKFLLHFVKESKQDESGMPNNRFLAERTGGTYSTLKVQPAELEDSGVYFCASSQVPTGELFFGEGSRLTVL.

This clone has just a few counts. V usage is TRBV3-1 (or the pseudogene TRBV3-2) and J usage is TRBJ1-3; tentative D call: TRBD1 (5 bases). The CDR3 is 15 residues long. Trimming pared 3 bases from V and 0 bases from J, leaving 9 bases between. Germline V lookup: CDR1 LGHDT, CDR2 YNNKEL (reference sequence). The CDR3 is CASSHPQVSGNTIYF. CDR3 sequence (DNA): TGTGCCAGCAGCCACCCACAGGTCTCTGGAAACACCATATATTTT.

The chain uses TRBV5-1 and TRBJ2-2, with D unclear. Trimming left V 4 bases short and J 6 bases short, with 10 bases between. The CDR3 sequence is 13 residues long. From germline, CDR1 is SGHRS and CDR2 YFSETQ. The DNA of the CDR3 is TGCGCCAGCAGCCCCGGCACCCCCGGGGAGCTGTTTTTT. This sequence encodes CASSPGTPGELFF. Supplemented by reference TRBV5-1 and TRBJ2-2, the full variable domain reads KAGVTQTPRYLIKTRGQQVTLSCSPISGHRSVSWYQQTPGQGLQFLFEYFSETQRNKGNFPGRFSGRQFSNSRSEMNVSTLELGDSALYLCASSPGTPGELFFGEGSRLTVL.

This chain joins TRBV6-2 or TRBV6-3 and TRBJ1-1; no clear D gene. This CDR3 comprises 15 residues. Germline loops: CDR1 MNHEY, CDR2 SVGEGT. The V and J ends lost 2 bases and 5 bases respectively, with 15 bases between them. This CDR3 is CASSYTEFAGTEAFF. CDR3 nucleotides: TGTGCCAGCAGTTACACCGAGTTTGCCGGAACTGAAGCTTTCTTT.

The rearrangement links TRBV5-1 to TRBJ1-1; 9 nucleotides line up with TRBD1. The germline V gene has CDR1 SGHRS and CDR2 YFSETQ. The CDR3 totals 14 residues. With 5 bases clipped from V and 3 bases from J, the junction kept 5 bases outside the gene matches. CDR3 bases: TGCGCCAGCAGGAACAGGGGGCTGGACACTGAAGCTTTCTTT. It yields the protein CASRNRGLDTEAFF.

The chain employs TRBV5-1 and TRBJ2-7; D unresolved. This CDR3 contains 13 residues. V was pared by 3 bases and J by 0 bases, with 7 bases between. CDR1 SGHRS and CDR2 YFSETQ come from the germline V gene. CDR3 coding DNA: TGCGCCAGCAGCTCTGGGGACTCCTACGAGCAGTACTTC. Amino acid sequence: CASSSGDSYEQYF.

CDR3 bases: TGTGCCTGGAGTGTAACCGCCGGATTCACAGATACGCAGTATTTT. Its protein product is CAWSVTAGFTDTQYF. This rearrangement joins TRBV30 to TRBJ2-3; D is undetermined. From germline, CDR1 is GTSNPN and CDR2 SVGIG (reference sequence). The germline V and J ends were trimmed by 0 bases and 2 bases, with 12 bases remaining between them. The CDR3 is made up of 15 amino acids. Using reference TRBV30 and TRBJ2-3 for the parts outside the CDR3, the full variable domain is SQTIHQWPATLVQPVGSPLSLECTVEGTSNPNLYWYRQAAGRGLQLLFYSVGIGQISSEVPQNLSASRPQDRQFILSSKKLLLSDSGFYLCAWSVTAGFTDTQYFGPGTRLTVL.

The chain carries TRBV5-6 and TRBJ1-2; weak D call: TRBD1 (6 bases). V gave up 1 base and J gave up 4 bases, with 11 bases separating them. The CDR3 contains 14 residues. From germline, CDR1 is SGHDT and CDR2 YYEEEE. The CDR3 loop is CASSLPGQPYGYTF. The CDR3 DNA sequence: TGTGCCAGCAGCTTGCCTGGACAGCCCTATGGCTACACCTTC.

The DNA of the CDR3 is TGTGCCAGCAGTGCCGGGACAGGGGAGTTCTTC. Translated: CASSAGTGEFF. The genes are TRBV12-3 or TRBV12-4 and TRBJ2-1; 10 nucleotides match TRBD1. J lost 14 bases, V lost 5 bases, and 3 bases had no gene match. The CDR3 contains 11 residues.

The gene calls are TRBV5-4 and TRBJ2-5, with 12 bases lining up with TRBD2. The CDR3 sequence is 18 residues long. Unmatched junction bases numbered 12, after V lost 1 base and J lost 5 bases. The germline gives CDR1 SGHNT, CDR2 YYREEE (reference sequence). In nucleotides, the CDR3 is TGTGCCAGCAGCTTGACTAGCGGGGGGATCCTTAGGGGTGAGACCCAGTACTTC. Protein: CASSLTSGGILRGETQYF.

This clone was detected once. The chain combines TRBV7-2 with TRBJ1-6, with D maybe TRBD1 (6 bases). Trimming cost V 1 base and J 7 bases, with 8 bases left between them. The CDR3 contains 14 residues. CDR1 is SGHTA, CDR2 FQGNSA, per germline. In nucleotides, the CDR3 is TGTGCCAGCAGCTTAGAAACAGGGAATTCACCCCTCCACTTT. This sequence encodes CASSLETGNSPLHF.

The rearrangement links TRBV15 to TRBJ2-2, with D possibly matching TRBD2 (5 bases). The CDR3 loop spans 14 amino acids. The V end was cut by 6 bases, the J end by 4 bases, with 12 bases between. Germline lookup yields CDR1 LNHNV and CDR2 YYDKDF (reference sequence). In DNA, the CDR3 is TGTGCCACCAGACCGGGGATGGGCACCGGGGAGCTGTTTTTT. It translates to CATRPGMGTGELFF.

The rearrangement joins TRBV6-6 to TRBJ1-4; 7 nucleotides line up with TRBD1. Per the germline V gene, CDR1 is MNHNY and CDR2 is SVGAGI (reference sequence). The CDR3 length is 15 residues. Trimming cost V 7 bases and J 5 bases; bases outside gene matches: 10. The CDR3 spells CASKLTGTENEKLFF. CDR3 nucleotide sequence: TGTGCCAGCAAGCTAACCGGGACAGAGAATGAAAAACTGTTTTTT.

The chain links TRBV18 to TRBJ2-5, with D perhaps matching TRBD2 (6 bases). The length of the CDR3 is 14 residues. The V end was cut by 2 bases, the J end by 4 bases, with 11 bases between. Germline assignment: CDR1 KGHSH and CDR2 LQKENI. The chain's CDR3 is CASSPETRRETQYF. CDR3 sequence (DNA): TGTGCCAGCTCACCAGAGACTAGGCGAGAGACCCAGTACTTC.

The chain joins TRBV9 to TRBJ2-6; unclear D gene. Germline V gene sequence: CDR1 SGDLS, CDR2 YYNGEE. The CDR3 is 15 residues long. V lost 5 bases and J 0 bases, leaving 9 bases between the germline ends. The CDR3 here is CASRGFNSGANVLTF. CDR3 sequence (DNA): TGTGCCAGCAGGGGGTTTAACTCTGGGGCCAACGTCCTGACTTTC.

This chain joins TRBV6-5 and TRBJ1-6, with 8 bases matching TRBD1. The germline V gene has CDR1 MNHEY and CDR2 SVGAGI. This CDR3 is 15 amino acids long. V dropped 7 bases and J dropped 6; count of bases not matched to a gene: 8. Here the CDR3 DNA reads TGTGCCAGCATGACCCAGGGGGCGAGTAATTCACCCCTCCACTTT. Translated: CASMTQGASNSPLHF.

This clone was seen more than once but under ten times. V is TRBV5-4 and J is TRBJ1-3; the D gene is possibly TRBD1 (6 bases). The CDR3 has 14 amino acids. The germline gives CDR1 SGHNT, CDR2 YYREEE (reference sequence). V shed 5 bases and J shed 4 bases, with 13 bases lying between them. CDR3 sequence (DNA): TGTGCCAGCAGTACAACAGGGTACGGAAACACCATATATTTT. Translating it yields CASSTTGYGNTIYF.

This chain connects TRBV10-1 to TRBJ2-7, with 10 bases aligning to TRBD1. Trimming cost V 4 bases and J 0 bases; bases outside gene matches: 3. The CDR3 length is 15 residues. The germline CDR1 and CDR2 sequences are WNHNN and SYGVQD (reference sequence). CDR3 sequence (DNA): TGCGCCAGCAGTGGGACAGGGGGAAGCTCCTACGAGCAGTACTTC. Protein: CASSGTGGSSYEQYF.

This rearrangement joins TRBV28 to TRBJ2-1; no firm D call. Between the trimmed V and J ends, which lost 2 bases and 6 bases, there was a span of 5 bases. There are 12 residues in the CDR3. Per the germline V gene, CDR1 is MDHEN and CDR2 is SYDVKM. Here the CDR3 reads CASSLSGNEQFF. The CDR3 nucleotides are TGTGCCAGCAGTTTAAGTGGCAATGAGCAGTTCTTC.

The chain carries TRBV30 and TRBJ2-1; no definite D call. V was trimmed by 3 bases and J by 5 bases, leaving 5 bases between them. This CDR3 spans 11 amino acids. The germline gives CDR1 GTSNPN, CDR2 SVGIG (reference sequence). The CDR3 here is CAWSLNNEQFF. CDR3 DNA sequence: TGTGCCTGGAGCCTGAACAATGAGCAGTTCTTC.